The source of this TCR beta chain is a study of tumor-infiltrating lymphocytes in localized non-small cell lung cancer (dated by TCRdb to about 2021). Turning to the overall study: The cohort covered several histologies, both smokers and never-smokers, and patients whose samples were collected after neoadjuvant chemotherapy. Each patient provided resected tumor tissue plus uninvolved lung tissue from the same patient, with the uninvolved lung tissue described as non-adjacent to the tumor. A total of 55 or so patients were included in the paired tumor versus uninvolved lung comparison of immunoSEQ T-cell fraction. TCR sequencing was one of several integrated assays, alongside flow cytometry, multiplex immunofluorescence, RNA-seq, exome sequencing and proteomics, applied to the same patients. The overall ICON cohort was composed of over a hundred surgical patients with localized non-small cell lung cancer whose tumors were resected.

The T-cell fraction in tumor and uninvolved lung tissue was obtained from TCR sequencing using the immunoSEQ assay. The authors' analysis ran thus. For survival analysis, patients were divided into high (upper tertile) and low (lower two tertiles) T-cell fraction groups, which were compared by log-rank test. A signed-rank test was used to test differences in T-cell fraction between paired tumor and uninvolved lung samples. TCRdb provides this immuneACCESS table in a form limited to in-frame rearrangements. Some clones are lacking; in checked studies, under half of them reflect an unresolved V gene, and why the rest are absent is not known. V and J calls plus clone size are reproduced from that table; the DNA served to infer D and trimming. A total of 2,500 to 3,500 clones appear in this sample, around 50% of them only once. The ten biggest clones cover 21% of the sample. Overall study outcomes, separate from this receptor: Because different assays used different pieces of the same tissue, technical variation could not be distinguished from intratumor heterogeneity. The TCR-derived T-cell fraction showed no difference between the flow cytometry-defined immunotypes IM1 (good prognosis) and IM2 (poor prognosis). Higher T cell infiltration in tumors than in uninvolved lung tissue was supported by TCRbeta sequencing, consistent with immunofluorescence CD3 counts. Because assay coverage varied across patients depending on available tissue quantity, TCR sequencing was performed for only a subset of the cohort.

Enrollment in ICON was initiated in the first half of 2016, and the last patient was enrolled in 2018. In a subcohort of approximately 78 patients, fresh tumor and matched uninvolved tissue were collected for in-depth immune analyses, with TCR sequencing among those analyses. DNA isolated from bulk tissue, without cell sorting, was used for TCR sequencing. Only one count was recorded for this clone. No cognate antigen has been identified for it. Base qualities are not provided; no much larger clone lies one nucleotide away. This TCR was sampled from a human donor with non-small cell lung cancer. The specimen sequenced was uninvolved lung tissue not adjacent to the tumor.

The CDR3 loop reads CASSQDSGRGEQYF. In nucleotide form, the sequence is TGTGCCAGTAGCCAGGACAGCGGGAGGGGAGAGCAGTACTTC. The chain uses TRBV19 and TRBJ2-7, and TRBD2 aligns with 10 junction nucleotides. Relative to germline, V is missing 6 bases and J is missing 7 bases, with 9 bases of the junction outside any gene match. The CDR3 holds 14 amino acids from the cysteine to the phenylalanine. Only the CDR3 part of the read is kept: 42 bases, read in frame from the first base. The germline V gene (reference sequence) specifies LNHDA as CDR1 and SQIVND as CDR2.